The clone carrying this T cell receptor beta chain was observed at least ten times. Its antigen is as yet unknown. The sample belongs to a study of T cells in Graves' hyperthyroidism and ophthalmopathy. Study conclusions and caveats: Most clonotypes expanded in thyroid above 0.001 were likewise present in blood.

RNA transcripts were the template for amplifying TCR beta CDR3 regions. During a first-round RT-PCR of the TCR CDR3, the HTBI primer set was used. MiXCR, applied by TCRdb to the multiplex PCR reads, yields one record per CDR3 protein. The sample holds hundreds of thousands of distinct CDR3 sequences, 14% seen once. Germline CDR1 and CDR2: SGHTA and FQGNSA. The V and J ends lost 2 bases and 4 bases respectively, with 12 bases between them. The CDR3 length is 15 residues. Together with thyroid ultrasound, orbital computed tomography, serum thyroxine and TRAb, clinical symptoms were used for diagnoses. The clonotype comes from a woman in her forties or fifties with Graves' ophthalmopathy. This chain uses TRBV7-2 with TRBJ1-5, with D possibly TRBD1 on 6 matching bases. The sequenced material came from blood. CDR3 in DNA: TGTGCCAGCAGCTTATATGGACAGACAAATCAGCCCCAGCATTTT. Residues: CASSLYGQTNQPQHF.